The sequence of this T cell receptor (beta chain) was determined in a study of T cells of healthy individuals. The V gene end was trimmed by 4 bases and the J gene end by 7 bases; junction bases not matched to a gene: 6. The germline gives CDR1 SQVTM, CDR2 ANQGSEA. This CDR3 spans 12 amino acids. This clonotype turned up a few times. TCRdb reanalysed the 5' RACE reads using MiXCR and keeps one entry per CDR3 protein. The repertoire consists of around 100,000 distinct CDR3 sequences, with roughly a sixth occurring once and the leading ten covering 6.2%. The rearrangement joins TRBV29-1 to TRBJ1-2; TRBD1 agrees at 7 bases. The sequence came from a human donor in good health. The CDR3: CSVGEGASGYTF. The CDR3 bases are TGCAGCGTTGGCGAGGGGGCAAGTGGCTACACCTTC.